The rows below give T cell receptor beta chains drawn from one sample of a study of cytomegalovirus exposure and HLA in healthy donors. The assay was immunoSEQ multiplex PCR, and TCRdb's table has in-frame clones only and misses some. The profile covers approximately 50,000 clones, with over 70% appearing a single time and approximately 7.6% taken by the ten largest. Sequencing was done on a sample of PBMCs. The receptors shown here come from a man aged 30 to 45 in good health and CMV-seropositive. CDR3s include the opening cysteine and the closing phenylalanine or tryptophan. Each record gives: V gene, J gene, CDR3 length, D gene, clone size, CDR3 protein, CDR3 DNA. The D gene is left open where the match is weak. The size field is filled for only some rows; it gives once, few, many or a size class.

v_call: TRBV11-2; j_call: TRBJ1-2; cdr3_length: 12; d_call: NA; clone_size: NA; cdr3_aa: CASSSGDYGYTF; cdr3_nt: TGTGCCAGCAGCTCCGGGGACTATGGCTACACCTTC
v_call: TRBV18; j_call: TRBJ2-7; cdr3_length: 16; d_call: NA; clone_size: NA; cdr3_aa: CASSQGVGRQTYEQYF; cdr3_nt: TGTGCCAGCTCCCAAGGCGTAGGTAGACAAACCTACGAGCAGTACTTC
v_call: TRBV7-6; j_call: TRBJ1-5; cdr3_length: 15; d_call: TRBD1; clone_size: NA; cdr3_aa: CASSSGQGAFQPQHF; cdr3_nt: TGTGCCAGCAGCAGCGGACAGGGGGCTTTTCAGCCCCAGCATTTT
v_call: TRBV30; j_call: TRBJ2-1; cdr3_length: 15; d_call: NA; clone_size: NA; cdr3_aa: CAWRGRQGNNNEQFF; cdr3_nt: TGTGCCTGGAGGGGGCGGCAGGGGAATAACAATGAGCAGTTCTTC
v_call: TRBV30; j_call: TRBJ1-5; cdr3_length: 17; d_call: TRBD1; clone_size: NA; cdr3_aa: CAWSQDRGYGSNQPQHF; cdr3_nt: TGTGCCTGGAGTCAAGACAGGGGGTACGGGAGCAATCAGCCCCAGCATTTT
v_call: TRBV6-1; j_call: TRBJ1-1; cdr3_length: 14; d_call: NA; clone_size: NA; cdr3_aa: CASRETGRETEAFF; cdr3_nt: TGTGCCAGCAGAGAGACAGGACGGGAAACTGAAGCTTTCTTT
v_call: TRBV5-8; j_call: TRBJ2-5; cdr3_length: 14; d_call: NA; clone_size: NA; cdr3_aa: CASSLGLRRETQYF; cdr3_nt: TGTGCCAGCAGCTTGGGACTAAGGAGGGAGACCCAGTACTTC
v_call: TRBV15; j_call: TRBJ2-1; cdr3_length: 17; d_call: NA; clone_size: NA; cdr3_aa: CATSREGRVLTYNEQFF; cdr3_nt: TGTGCCACCAGCAGAGAAGGTCGGGTTTTAACCTACAATGAGCAGTTCTTC
v_call: TRBV2; j_call: TRBJ2-3; cdr3_length: 16; d_call: TRBD2; clone_size: once; cdr3_aa: CASARGGGPSTDTQYF; cdr3_nt: TGTGCCAGCGCTCGAGGCGGGGGACCTAGCACAGATACGCAGTATTTT
v_call: TRBV4-1; j_call: TRBJ1-2; cdr3_length: 15; d_call: NA; clone_size: NA; cdr3_aa: CASSQGIQGNYGYTF; cdr3_nt: TGCGCCAGCAGCCAAGGGATTCAGGGGAACTATGGCTACACCTTC
v_call: TRBV5-1; j_call: TRBJ1-6; cdr3_length: 18; d_call: TRBD1; clone_size: once; cdr3_aa: CASSSTTPGQGYNSPLNF; cdr3_nt: TGCGCCAGCAGCTCCACAACCCCGGGACAGGGGTATAATTCACCCCTCAACTTT
v_call: TRBV30; j_call: TRBJ2-7; cdr3_length: 16; d_call: TRBD1; clone_size: NA; cdr3_aa: CAWSELGDRDPYEQYF; cdr3_nt: TGTGCCTGGAGTGAATTGGGGGACAGGGACCCCTACGAGCAGTACTTC
v_call: TRBV5-4; j_call: TRBJ2-7; cdr3_length: 13; d_call: NA; clone_size: NA; cdr3_aa: CASRPITGSEQYF; cdr3_nt: TGTGCCAGCAGGCCAATCACAGGGAGCGAGCAGTACTTC
v_call: TRBV5-1; j_call: TRBJ1-4; cdr3_length: 16; d_call: TRBD1; clone_size: NA; cdr3_aa: CASSLAIGQGYEKLFF; cdr3_nt: TGCGCCAGCAGCTTGGCCATAGGACAGGGGTATGAAAAACTGTTTTTT
v_call: TRBV6-1; j_call: TRBJ2-7; cdr3_length: 15; d_call: TRBD1; clone_size: NA; cdr3_aa: CASRNLDRGNYEQYF; cdr3_nt: TGTGCCAGCAGGAACCTCGACAGGGGGAACTACGAGCAGTACTTC
v_call: TRBV7-2; j_call: TRBJ1-1; cdr3_length: 16; d_call: NA; clone_size: NA; cdr3_aa: CASSREQVGGSAEAFF; cdr3_nt: TGTGCCAGCAGCAGAGAGCAGGTGGGGGGTAGTGCTGAAGCTTTCTTT
v_call: TRBV5-8; j_call: TRBJ1-1; cdr3_length: 12; d_call: NA; clone_size: few; cdr3_aa: CASSPGWTEAFF; cdr3_nt: TGTGCCAGCAGCCCAGGGTGGACTGAAGCTTTCTTT
v_call: TRBV18; j_call: TRBJ2-2; cdr3_length: 17; d_call: NA; clone_size: NA; cdr3_aa: CASSPLMAGSVTGELFF; cdr3_nt: TGTGCCAGCTCACCGTTAATGGCAGGATCGGTCACCGGGGAGCTGTTTTTT
v_call: TRBV7-7; j_call: TRBJ1-3; cdr3_length: 13; d_call: NA; clone_size: NA; cdr3_aa: CASSEGTGNTIYF; cdr3_nt: TGTGCCAGCAGTGAAGGGACAGGAAACACCATATATTTT
v_call: TRBV7-3; j_call: TRBJ1-1; cdr3_length: 12; d_call: NA; clone_size: NA; cdr3_aa: CASSLGGGEAFF; cdr3_nt: TGTGCCAGCAGCTTAGGGGGCGGGGAAGCTTTCTTT
v_call: TRBV5-6; j_call: TRBJ2-1; cdr3_length: 16; d_call: TRBD2; clone_size: once; cdr3_aa: CASSAFLAGGPNEQFF; cdr3_nt: TGTGCCAGCAGCGCGTTTCTAGCGGGGGGGCCCAATGAGCAGTTCTTC
v_call: TRBV11-2; j_call: TRBJ1-2; cdr3_length: 14; d_call: TRBD1; clone_size: NA; cdr3_aa: CASSLAGTDYGYTF; cdr3_nt: TGTGCCAGCAGCTTAGCCGGGACAGACTATGGCTACACCTTC
v_call: TRBV10-3; j_call: TRBJ1-2; cdr3_length: 11; d_call: NA; clone_size: NA; cdr3_aa: CANSGGDGYTF; cdr3_nt: TGTGCCAACAGTGGGGGAGATGGCTACACCTTC
v_call: TRBV7-9; j_call: TRBJ2-3; cdr3_length: 14; d_call: NA; clone_size: NA; cdr3_aa: CASSLGQGTDTQYF; cdr3_nt: TGTGCCAGCAGCTTAGGGCAAGGCACAGATACGCAGTATTTT
v_call: TRBV5-6; j_call: TRBJ2-1; cdr3_length: 14; d_call: TRBD1; clone_size: NA; cdr3_aa: CASSLSRGFNEQFF; cdr3_nt: TGTGCCAGCAGCTTGTCCAGGGGGTTCAATGAGCAGTTCTTC
v_call: TRBV2; j_call: TRBJ2-3; cdr3_length: 15; d_call: TRBD2; clone_size: NA; cdr3_aa: CASHTSGGAADTQYF; cdr3_nt: TGTGCCAGCCATACTAGCGGGGGGGCCGCAGATACGCAGTATTTT
v_call: TRBV6-5; j_call: TRBJ1-1; cdr3_length: 14; d_call: NA; clone_size: few; cdr3_aa: CASRKTERNTEAFF; cdr3_nt: TGTGCCAGCAGAAAGACAGAGAGGAACACTGAAGCTTTCTTT
v_call: TRBV2; j_call: TRBJ2-1; cdr3_length: 14; d_call: TRBD2; clone_size: NA; cdr3_aa: CASRPPDGGGEQFF; cdr3_nt: TGTGCCAGCAGGCCACCGGATGGGGGGGGTGAGCAGTTCTTC
v_call: TRBV19; j_call: TRBJ1-5; cdr3_length: 15; d_call: NA; clone_size: NA; cdr3_aa: CASSIVQAGAQPQHF; cdr3_nt: TGTGCCAGTAGTATAGTTCAAGCAGGGGCTCAGCCCCAGCATTTT
v_call: TRBV6-1; j_call: TRBJ2-1; cdr3_length: 15; d_call: TRBD2; clone_size: NA; cdr3_aa: CASSEGAGGQYEQFF; cdr3_nt: TGTGCCAGCAGTGAAGGGGCGGGGGGGCAGTATGAGCAGTTCTTC
v_call: TRBV28; j_call: TRBJ2-5; cdr3_length: 17; d_call: NA; clone_size: once; cdr3_aa: CASSQVEGNQGEETQYF; cdr3_nt: TGTGCCAGCAGTCAAGTGGAGGGGAACCAGGGCGAGGAGACCCAGTACTTC
v_call: TRBV7-9; j_call: TRBJ2-3; cdr3_length: 16; d_call: NA; clone_size: NA; cdr3_aa: CASSCDPGTRTDTQYF; cdr3_nt: TGTGCCAGCAGCTGCGACCCAGGGACTCGCACAGATACGCAGTATTTT
v_call: TRBV7-8; j_call: TRBJ2-7; cdr3_length: 14; d_call: TRBD2; clone_size: NA; cdr3_aa: CASSVRGGSYEQYF; cdr3_nt: TGTGCCAGCAGCGTGCGCGGGGGCTCCTACGAGCAGTACTTC
v_call: TRBV20-1; j_call: TRBJ2-3; cdr3_length: 11; d_call: NA; clone_size: once; cdr3_aa: CSLRVSDTQYF; cdr3_nt: TGCAGCCTCAGGGTGTCAGATACGCAGTATTTT
v_call: TRBV27; j_call: TRBJ1-5; cdr3_length: 15; d_call: NA; clone_size: NA; cdr3_aa: CASSPDRRNNQPQHF; cdr3_nt: TGTGCCAGCAGTCCAGACAGGAGGAACAATCAGCCCCAGCATTTT
v_call: TRBV28; j_call: TRBJ1-2; cdr3_length: 13; d_call: TRBD1; clone_size: NA; cdr3_aa: CASSLGTVYGYTF; cdr3_nt: TGTGCCAGCAGCCTAGGGACAGTCTATGGCTACACCTTC
v_call: TRBV5-4; j_call: TRBJ2-5; cdr3_length: 14; d_call: NA; clone_size: NA; cdr3_aa: CASSDLAHGETQYF; cdr3_nt: TGTGCCAGCAGCGATCTAGCGCACGGGGAGACCCAGTACTTC
v_call: TRBV6-1; j_call: TRBJ1-5; cdr3_length: 14; d_call: NA; clone_size: NA; cdr3_aa: CASSETGVNQPQHF; cdr3_nt: TGTGCCAGCAGTGAAACCGGGGTTAATCAGCCCCAGCATTTT
v_call: TRBV7-9; j_call: TRBJ1-1; cdr3_length: 14; d_call: NA; clone_size: NA; cdr3_aa: CASSRGGGVTEAFF; cdr3_nt: TGTGCCAGCAGCCGCGGCGGGGGGGTCACTGAAGCTTTCTTT
v_call: TRBV19; j_call: TRBJ1-6; cdr3_length: 17; d_call: NA; clone_size: NA; cdr3_aa: CASSIRGRVGLDSPLHF; cdr3_nt: TGTGCCAGTAGTATACGGGGAAGGGTCGGCTTAGATTCACCCCTCCACTTT
v_call: TRBV5-4; j_call: TRBJ2-1; cdr3_length: 16; d_call: NA; clone_size: NA; cdr3_aa: CASSPSGVRSYNEQFF; cdr3_nt: TGTGCCAGCAGCCCCTCCGGGGTCCGCTCCTACAATGAGCAGTTCTTC
v_call: TRBV6-5; j_call: TRBJ1-5; cdr3_length: 15; d_call: NA; clone_size: NA; cdr3_aa: CASSYHRGGNQPQHF; cdr3_nt: TGTGCCAGCAGTTATCATAGGGGTGGCAATCAGCCCCAGCATTTT
v_call: TRBV18; j_call: TRBJ1-6; cdr3_length: 17; d_call: TRBD1; clone_size: NA; cdr3_aa: CASSPKLGTGTNSPLHF; cdr3_nt: TGTGCCAGCTCACCTAAGCTGGGGACAGGGACTAATTCACCCCTCCACTTT
v_call: TRBV6-4; j_call: TRBJ2-7; cdr3_length: 15; d_call: NA; clone_size: NA; cdr3_aa: CASSEAPGSFYEQYF; cdr3_nt: TGTGCCAGCAGTGAGGCGCCAGGGTCGTTTTACGAGCAGTACTTC